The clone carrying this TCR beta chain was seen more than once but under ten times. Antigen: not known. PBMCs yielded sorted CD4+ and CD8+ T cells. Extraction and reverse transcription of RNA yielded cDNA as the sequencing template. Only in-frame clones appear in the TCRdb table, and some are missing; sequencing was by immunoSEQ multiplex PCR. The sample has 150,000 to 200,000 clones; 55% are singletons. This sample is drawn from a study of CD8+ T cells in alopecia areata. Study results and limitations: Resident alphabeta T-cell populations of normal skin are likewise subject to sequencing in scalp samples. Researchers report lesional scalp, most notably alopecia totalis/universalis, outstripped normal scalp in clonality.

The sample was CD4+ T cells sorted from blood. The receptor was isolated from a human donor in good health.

The CDR3: CASRSSEGTGELFF. CDR3 nucleotides: TGTGCCAGCAGGTCTAGCGAGGGCACCGGGGAGCTGTTTTTT. The V call is TRBV25-1, the J call TRBJ2-2, with D possibly matching TRBD2 (6 bases). From germline, CDR1 is MGHDK and CDR2 SYGVNS. This CDR3 spans 14 amino acids. V dropped 6 bases and J dropped 4 bases, with 12 bases sitting between them.